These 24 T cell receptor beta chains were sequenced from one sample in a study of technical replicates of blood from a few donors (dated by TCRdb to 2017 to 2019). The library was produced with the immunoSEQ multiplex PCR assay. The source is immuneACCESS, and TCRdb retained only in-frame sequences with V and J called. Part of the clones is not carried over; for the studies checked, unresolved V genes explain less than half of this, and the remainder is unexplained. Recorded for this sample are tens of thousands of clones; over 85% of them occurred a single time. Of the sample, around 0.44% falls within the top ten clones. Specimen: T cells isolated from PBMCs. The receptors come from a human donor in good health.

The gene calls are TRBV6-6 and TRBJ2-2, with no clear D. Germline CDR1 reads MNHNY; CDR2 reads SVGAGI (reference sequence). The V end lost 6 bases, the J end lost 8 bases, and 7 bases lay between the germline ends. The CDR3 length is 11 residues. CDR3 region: CASRYPGELFF. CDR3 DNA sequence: TGTGCCAGCAGGTACCCTGGGGAGCTGTTTTTT.

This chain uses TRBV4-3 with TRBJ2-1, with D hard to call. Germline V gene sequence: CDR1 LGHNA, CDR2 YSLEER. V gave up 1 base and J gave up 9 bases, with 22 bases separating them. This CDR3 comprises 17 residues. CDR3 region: CASSQAGWVVPMGEQFF. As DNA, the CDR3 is TGCGCCAGCAGCCAAGCGGGTTGGGTAGTCCCGATGGGTGAGCAGTTCTTC.

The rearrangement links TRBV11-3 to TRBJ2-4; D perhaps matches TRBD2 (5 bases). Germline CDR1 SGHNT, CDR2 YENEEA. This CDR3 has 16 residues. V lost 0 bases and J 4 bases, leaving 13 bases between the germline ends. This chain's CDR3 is CASSLDSDSYKNIQYF. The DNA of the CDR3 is TGTGCCAGCAGCTTAGATAGCGATAGCTATAAAAACATTCAGTACTTC.

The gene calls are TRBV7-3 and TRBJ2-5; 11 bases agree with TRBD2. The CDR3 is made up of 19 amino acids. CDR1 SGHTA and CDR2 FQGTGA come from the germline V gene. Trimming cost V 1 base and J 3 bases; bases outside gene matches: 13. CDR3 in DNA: TGTGCCAGCAGCTTAATATTCGGGACTAGCGGTAAATTAGAAGAGACCCAGTACTTC. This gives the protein CASSLIFGTSGKLEETQYF.

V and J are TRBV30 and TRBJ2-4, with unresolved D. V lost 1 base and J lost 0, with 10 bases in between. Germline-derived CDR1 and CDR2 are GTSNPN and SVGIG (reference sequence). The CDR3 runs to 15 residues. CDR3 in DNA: TGTGCCTGGAGTGGAACAGACCTAGCCAAAAACATTCAGTACTTC. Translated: CAWSGTDLAKNIQYF. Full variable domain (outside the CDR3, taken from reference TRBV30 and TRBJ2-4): SQTIHQWPATLVQPVGSPLSLECTVEGTSNPNLYWYRQAAGRGLQLLFYSVGIGQISSEVPQNLSASRPQDRQFILSSKKLLLSDSGFYLCAWSGTDLAKNIQYFGAGTRLSVL.

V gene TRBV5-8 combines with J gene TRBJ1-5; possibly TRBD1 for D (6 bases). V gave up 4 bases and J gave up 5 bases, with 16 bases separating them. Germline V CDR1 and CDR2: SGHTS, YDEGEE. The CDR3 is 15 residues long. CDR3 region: CASSQIGQSYQPQHF. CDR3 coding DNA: TGTGCCAGCAGCCAGATAGGACAGAGTTATCAGCCCCAGCATTTT.

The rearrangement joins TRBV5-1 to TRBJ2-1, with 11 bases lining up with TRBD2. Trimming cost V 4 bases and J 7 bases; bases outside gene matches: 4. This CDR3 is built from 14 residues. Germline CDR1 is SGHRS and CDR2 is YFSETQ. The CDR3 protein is CASSGLAGGNEQFF. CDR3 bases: TGCGCCAGCAGCGGGCTAGCGGGAGGAAATGAGCAGTTCTTC. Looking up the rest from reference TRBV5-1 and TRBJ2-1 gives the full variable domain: KAGVTQTPRYLIKTRGQQVTLSCSPISGHRSVSWYQQTPGQGLQFLFEYFSETQRNKGNFPGRFSGRQFSNSRSEMNVSTLELGDSALYLCASSGLAGGNEQFFGPGTRLTVL.

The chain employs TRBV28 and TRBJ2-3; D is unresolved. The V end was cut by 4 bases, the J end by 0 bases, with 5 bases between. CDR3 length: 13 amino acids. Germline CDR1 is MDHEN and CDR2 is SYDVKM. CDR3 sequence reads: CASSYSSTDTQYF. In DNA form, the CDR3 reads TGTGCCAGCAGTTATTCTAGCACAGATACGCAGTATTTT. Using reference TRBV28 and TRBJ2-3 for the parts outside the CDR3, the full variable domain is DVKVTQSSRYLVKRTGEKVFLECVQDMDHENMFWYRQDPGLGLRLIYFSYDVKMKEKGDIPEGYSVSREKKERFSLILESASTNQTSMYLCASSYSSTDTQYFGPGTRLTVL.

CDR3 nucleotide sequence: TGTGCCAGCAGCTTGGTGTCCACAGGGATTTCGAGGAGTGGCTACACCTTC. It specifies CASSLVSTGISRSGYTF. This chain links TRBV5-8 with TRBJ1-2, with D possibly matching TRBD1 (6 bases). Trimming cost V 0 bases and J 7 bases, with 22 bases left between them. The CDR3 length is 17 residues. Germline loops: CDR1 SGHTS, CDR2 YDEGEE.

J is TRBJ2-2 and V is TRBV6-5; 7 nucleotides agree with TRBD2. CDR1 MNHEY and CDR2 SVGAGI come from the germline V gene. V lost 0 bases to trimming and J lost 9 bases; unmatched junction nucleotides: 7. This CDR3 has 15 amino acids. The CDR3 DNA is TGTGCCAGCAGTTACTCAACCGGGGAGGGCTGGGAGCTGTTTTTT. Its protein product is CASSYSTGEGWELFF.

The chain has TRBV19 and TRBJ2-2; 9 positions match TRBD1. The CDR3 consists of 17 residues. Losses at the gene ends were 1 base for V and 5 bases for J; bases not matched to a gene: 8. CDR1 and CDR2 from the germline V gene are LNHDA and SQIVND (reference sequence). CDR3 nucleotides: TGTGCCAGTAGTATAGTCTTTTGGACAGGGGATACCGGGGAGCTGTTTTTT. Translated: CASSIVFWTGDTGELFF.

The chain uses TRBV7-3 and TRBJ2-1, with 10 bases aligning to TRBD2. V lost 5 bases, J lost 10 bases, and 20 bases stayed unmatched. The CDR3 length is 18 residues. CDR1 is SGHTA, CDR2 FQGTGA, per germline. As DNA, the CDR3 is TGTGCCAGCAGCCCTGGGACAGGCCGTCTAGCGGGGGTTACGGAGCAGTTCTTC. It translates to CASSPGTGRLAGVTEQFF.

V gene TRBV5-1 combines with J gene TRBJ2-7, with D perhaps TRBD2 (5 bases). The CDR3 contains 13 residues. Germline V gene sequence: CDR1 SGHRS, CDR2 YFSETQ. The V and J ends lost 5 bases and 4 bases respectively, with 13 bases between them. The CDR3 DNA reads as TGCGCCAGCAGGGAGGAGGATTATTACGAGCAGTACTTC. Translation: CASREEDYYEQYF.

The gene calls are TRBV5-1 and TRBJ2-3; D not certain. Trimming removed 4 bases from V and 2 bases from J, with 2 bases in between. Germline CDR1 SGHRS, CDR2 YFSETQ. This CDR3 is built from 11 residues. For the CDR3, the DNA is TGCGCCAGCAGCCTCACAGATACGCAGTATTTT. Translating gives CASSLTDTQYF. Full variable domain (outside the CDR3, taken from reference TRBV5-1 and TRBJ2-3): KAGVTQTPRYLIKTRGQQVTLSCSPISGHRSVSWYQQTPGQGLQFLFEYFSETQRNKGNFPGRFSGRQFSNSRSEMNVSTLELGDSALYLCASSLTDTQYFGPGTRLTVL.

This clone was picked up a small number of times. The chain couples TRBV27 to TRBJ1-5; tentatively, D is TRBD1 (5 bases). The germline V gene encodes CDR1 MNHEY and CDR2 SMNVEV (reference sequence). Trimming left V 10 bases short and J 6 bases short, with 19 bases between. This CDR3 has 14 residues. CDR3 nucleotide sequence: TGTGCCACCAAAGAAACAGGTTCTTTTCAGCCCCAGCATTTT. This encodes CATKETGSFQPQHF.

For the CDR3, the DNA is TGTGCCAGCAGCTTAATGCTAGCGGGAGGGCGTGAGCAGTTCTTC. Translating it yields CASSLMLAGGREQFF. This rearrangement joins TRBV7-2 to TRBJ2-1; 12 bases are a match to TRBD2. The CDR3 is 15 residues long. The V and J ends lost 2 bases and 9 bases, in that order; junction bases with no gene match: 5. Germline assignment: CDR1 SGHTA and CDR2 FQGNSA.

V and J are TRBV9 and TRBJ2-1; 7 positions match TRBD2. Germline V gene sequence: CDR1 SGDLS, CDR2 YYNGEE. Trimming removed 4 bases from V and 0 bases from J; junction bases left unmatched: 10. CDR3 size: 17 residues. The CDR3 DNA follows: TGTGCCAGCAGCCCCCGACATATAGCGGGCTCCTACAATGAGCAGTTCTTC. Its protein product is CASSPRHIAGSYNEQFF.

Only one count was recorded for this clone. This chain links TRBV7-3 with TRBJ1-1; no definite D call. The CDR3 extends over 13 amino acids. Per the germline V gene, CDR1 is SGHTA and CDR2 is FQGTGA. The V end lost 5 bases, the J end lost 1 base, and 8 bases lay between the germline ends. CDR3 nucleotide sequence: TGTGCCAGCAGCCAGGAAAGGAACACTGAAGCTTTCTTT. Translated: CASSQERNTEAFF.

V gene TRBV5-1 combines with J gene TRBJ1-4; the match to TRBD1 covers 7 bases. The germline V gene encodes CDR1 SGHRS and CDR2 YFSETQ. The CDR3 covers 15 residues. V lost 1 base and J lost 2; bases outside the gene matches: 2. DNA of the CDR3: TGCGCCAGCAGCTTGTGGGGACAGACTAATGAAAAACTGTTTTTT. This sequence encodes CASSLWGQTNEKLFF.

CDR3 residues: CASSSERRRREAFF. CDR3 nucleotide sequence: TGTGCCAGCAGCTCCGAGAGGCGGAGACGCGAAGCTTTCTTT. The chain uses TRBV7-8 and TRBJ1-1; unclear D gene. The CDR3 has 14 residues. The germline gives CDR1 SGHVS, CDR2 FQNEAQ. The V end lost 4 bases, the J end lost 8 bases, and 17 bases lay between the germline ends. Supplemented by reference TRBV7-8 and TRBJ1-1, the full variable domain reads GAGVSQSPRYKVAKRGQDVALRCDPISGHVSLFWYQQALGQGPEFLTYFQNEAQLDKSGLPSDRFFAERPEGSVSTLKIQRTQQEDSAVYLCASSSERRRREAFFGQGTRLTVV.

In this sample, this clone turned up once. The chain's CDR3 is CASSSDLSSVRLLSYNEQFF. The CDR3 DNA reads as TGCGCCAGCAGTAGCGACCTATCTAGCGTCCGACTTCTCTCCTACAATGAGCAGTTCTTC. The chain uses TRBV4-1 and TRBJ2-1, with D possibly matching TRBD2 (6 bases). The CDR3 spans 20 residues. Per germline, CDR1 MGHRA and CDR2 YSYEKL. V was cut by 6 bases and J by 0 bases, with 27 bases left in between.

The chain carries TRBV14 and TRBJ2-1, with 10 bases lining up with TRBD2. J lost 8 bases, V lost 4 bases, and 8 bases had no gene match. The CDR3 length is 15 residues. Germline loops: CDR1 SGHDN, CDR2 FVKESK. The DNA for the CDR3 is TGTGCCAGCAGCCTCCCTAGCGGGAGTGGGGATGAGCAGTTCTTC. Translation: CASSLPSGSGDEQFF.

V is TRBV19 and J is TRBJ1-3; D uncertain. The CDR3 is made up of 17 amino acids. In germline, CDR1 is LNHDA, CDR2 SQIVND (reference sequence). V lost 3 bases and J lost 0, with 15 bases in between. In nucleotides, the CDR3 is TGTGCCAGTAGTATTTTCACCGTCAGTCTCTCTGGAAACACCATATATTTT. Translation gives CASSIFTVSLSGNTIYF.

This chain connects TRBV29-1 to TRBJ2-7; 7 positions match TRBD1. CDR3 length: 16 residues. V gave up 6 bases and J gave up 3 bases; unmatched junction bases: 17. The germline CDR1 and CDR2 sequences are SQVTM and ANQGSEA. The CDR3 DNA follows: TGCAGCGTCAGATTTAGGAACAGGGGAATGGACTACGAGCAGTACTTC. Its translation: CSVRFRNRGMDYEQYF.